The 4 T cell receptor beta chains presented below share a single source sample, sequenced in a study of radiation and T cells in renal cell carcinoma. Time point reported: blood 2 weeks post-SBRT. As to treatment: 15 Gy SBRT to primary tumor, nephrectomy 4 weeks later. The assay was immunoSEQ multiplex PCR, and TCRdb's table has in-frame clones only and misses some. Of roughly 120,000 clones detected, approximately 80% appear once; the ten largest clones hold 1.9%. The sample was blood, taken from a patient whose treatment included radiotherapy and nephrectomy. The receptors come from a woman aged 55-75 years with renal cell carcinoma.

The chain recombines TRBV7-3 with TRBJ2-3; TRBD2 is a possible D gene (5 bases). This CDR3 has 15 residues. Between the trimmed V and J ends, which lost 1 base and 4 bases, there was a span of 12 bases. The germline gives CDR1 SGHTA, CDR2 FQGTGA. Here the CDR3 reads CASSLSTGIADTQYF. The CDR3 DNA reads as TGTGCCAGCAGCTTAAGTACGGGGATAGCAGATACGCAGTATTTT.

The V gene is TRBV29-1, the J gene TRBJ1-3; TRBD1 matches at 8 bases. Germline V CDR1 and CDR2: SQVTM, ANQGSEA. Losses at the gene ends were 3 bases for V and 0 bases for J; bases not matched to a gene: 1. This CDR3 has 14 residues. CDR3 in DNA: TGCAGCGTTGAGACAGGGGACTCTGGAAACACCATATATTTT. It encodes CSVETGDSGNTIYF.

The chain recombines TRBV4-3 with TRBJ2-2, with D hard to call. CDR1 and CDR2 (germline): LGHNA, YSLEER. The ends were cut back, 1 base at V and 6 bases at J, with 18 bases in the middle. CDR3 length: 17 residues. The DNA for the CDR3 is TGCGCCAGCAGCCAAGTTCAGAAGAGGAGCGTTGCCGGGGAGCTGTTTTTT. The encoded protein is CASSQVQKRSVAGELFF.

A word on this clone: A junction end diverges from the germline sequence, so it may reflect a read error. The rearrangement links TRBV10-3 to TRBJ2-7; tentative D call: TRBD2 (6 bases). Germline values: CDR1 ENHRY, CDR2 SYGVKD. The CDR3 length is 15 residues. DNA for the CDR3: TGTGCCAGCAGTTACTCGAGGAGGGGAGCCTACGAGCAGTACTTC. Translated, it gives CASSYSRRGAYEQYF.